Below, 5 T cell receptor beta chains from the same sample are listed, as sequenced in a study of CD8 T cells in ankylosing spondylitis. General study findings and limits: Ankylosing spondylitis blood appeared to carry a characteristic TCR beta motif of seven to nine highly homologous variants.

In TCRdb, the 5' RACE reads were re-called with MiXCR into one record per CDR3 protein. The table has about 500,000 distinct CDR3 sequences, about 5% seen once. No antigen has been identified for these receptors. What was sequenced was blood, either unsorted or a sorted T cell fraction (not recorded which). The receptors derive from a male donor with ankylosing spondylitis.

This clonotype was observed a single time. A much larger clone differs by one base, so this may be a read error. The chain links TRBV24-1 to TRBJ2-1; D is possibly TRBD1 (6 bases). The CDR3 covers 14 residues. The germline V gene encodes CDR1 KGHDR and CDR2 SFDVKD. The CDR3 protein is CSTSDHGTIGEQFF. The CDR3 DNA is TGTTCCACCAGTGATCACGGGACAATCGGTGAGCAGTTCTTC.

V usage is TRBV4-3 and J usage is TRBJ2-3, with TRBD1 matching over 8 bases. In germline, CDR1 is LGHNA, CDR2 YSLEER. The V segment lost 6 bases and the J segment 7 bases; nucleotides outside the gene matches: 6. The CDR3 contains 13 residues. CDR3 protein: CASRDRESNTQYF. CDR3 nucleotides: TGCGCCAGCAGGGACAGGGAGTCTAATACGCAGTATTTT.

This clonotype was counted between two and nine times. The CDR3 sequence: CASSQLTGTEDNEQFF. The CDR3 bases are TGCGCCAGCAGCCAGCTAACCGGGACAGAAGACAATGAGCAGTTCTTC. This chain uses TRBV4-3 with TRBJ2-1; 7 bases align to TRBD1. V shed 3 bases, J shed 5 bases, and the junction held 10 bases outside the gene matches. The germline V gene encodes CDR1 LGHNA and CDR2 YSLEER. This CDR3 spans 16 amino acids.

This sequence joins TRBV18 and TRBJ2-5; D is unclear. V lost 2 bases, J lost 10 bases, and 23 bases lay in between. CDR1 and CDR2 from the germline V gene are KGHSH and LQKENI. The length of the CDR3 is 16 residues. CDR3 DNA: TGTGCCAGCTCACCATCGGTACTAAGGGCGAGTTGGGTCCAGTACTTC. This encodes CASSPSVLRASWVQYF.

This clonotype was found many times. The V call is TRBV5-6, the J call TRBJ2-3; 12 positions match TRBD2. The CDR3 sequence is 16 residues long. Germline V gene data show CDR1 as SGHDT and CDR2 as YYEEEE. Unmatched junction bases numbered 6, after V lost 1 base and J lost 6 bases. CDR3 DNA: TGTGCCAGCAGCTTGACTAGCGGGAGGTATAGCGATACGCAGTATTTT. Translated, it gives CASSLTSGRYSDTQYF.